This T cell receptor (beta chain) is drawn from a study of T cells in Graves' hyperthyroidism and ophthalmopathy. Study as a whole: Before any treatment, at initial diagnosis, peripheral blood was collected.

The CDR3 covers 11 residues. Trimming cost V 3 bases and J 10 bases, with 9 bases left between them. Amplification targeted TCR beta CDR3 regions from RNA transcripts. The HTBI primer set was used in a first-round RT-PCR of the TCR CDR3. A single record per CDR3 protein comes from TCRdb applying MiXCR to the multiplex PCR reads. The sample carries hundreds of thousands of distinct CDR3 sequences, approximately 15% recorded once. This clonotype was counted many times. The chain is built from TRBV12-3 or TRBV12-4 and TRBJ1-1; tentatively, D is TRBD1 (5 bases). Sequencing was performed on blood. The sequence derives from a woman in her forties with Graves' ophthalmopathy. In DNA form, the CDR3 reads TGTGCCAGCAGTTTCGGGGGGGGAGCTTTCTTT. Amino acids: CASSFGGGAFF.